The source of this T cell receptor beta chain is a study of cytomegalovirus exposure and HLA in healthy donors. V lost 3 bases and J lost 4, with 11 bases in between. Germline CDR1 LGHNT, CDR2 FRNRAP. The CDR3 loop spans 14 amino acids. Amplification used 60 Vbeta primers and 13 Jbeta primers. Libraries were prepared by immunoSEQ multiplex PCR; TCRdb keeps only in-frame clonotypes and omits some of them. Here the sample spans some 180,000 clones, roughly 70% being singletons. Whole-study findings and limits: Altogether, 150 to 200 TCR beta chains were recorded as cytomegalovirus-associated. TRBV6-2, TRBV6-3 and other indistinguishable V segments were excluded.

This clone came up a few times. No antigen is known for it. The sequenced sample was PBMCs. The rearrangement links TRBV12-5 to TRBJ2-3; D is uncertain. This TCR derives from a male donor in good health and CMV-seronegative. The CDR3 bases are TGTGCTAGTGGTTTTTCCAGCGAGGCAGATACGCAGTATTTT. Its translation is CASGFSSEADTQYF.